Sequencing of this T cell receptor beta chain was carried out in a study of blood T cell repertoires in COVID-19. Profiled with immunoSEQ multiplex PCR; TCRdb holds only in-frame clones, not every one. The data hold some 65,000 clones, with around 87% observed a single time. V shed 0 bases, J shed 4 bases, and the junction held 18 bases outside the gene matches. The CDR3 spans 19 residues. It was during active infection that Seattle patients were enrolled and then longitudinally followed. Input material: peripheral blood. The sequence derives from a man in his forties or fifties with COVID-19, enrolled during active disease. The chain couples TRBV23-1 to TRBJ2-7; 7 bases align to TRBD1. TRBV23-1 falls under the ORF class, with uncertain function. The CDR3 sequence is CASSQSLLGSTGFKYEQYF. CDR3 DNA sequence: TGCGCCAGCAGTCAATCACTGCTGGGGTCGACAGGGTTTAAATACGAGCAGTACTTC.